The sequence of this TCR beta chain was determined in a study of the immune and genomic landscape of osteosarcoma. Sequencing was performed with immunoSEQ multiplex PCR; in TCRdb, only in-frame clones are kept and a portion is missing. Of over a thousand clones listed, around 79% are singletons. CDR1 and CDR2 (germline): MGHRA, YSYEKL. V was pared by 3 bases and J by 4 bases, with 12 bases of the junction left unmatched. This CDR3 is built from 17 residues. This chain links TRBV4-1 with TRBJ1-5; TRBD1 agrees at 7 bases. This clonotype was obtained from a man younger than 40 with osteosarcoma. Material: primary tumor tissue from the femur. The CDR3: CASSQGDQGGWNQPQHF. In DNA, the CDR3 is TGCGCCAGCAGCCAGGGGGATCAGGGGGGATGGAATCAGCCCCAGCATTTT.